This record concerns one T cell receptor beta chain sequence. Its antigen is not known. Trimming removed 2 bases at V and 6 bases at J, with 22 bases between. The CDR3 contains 17 residues. The germline CDR1 and CDR2 sequences are GTSNPN and SVGIG (reference sequence). This sample was taken from a study of CD8+ T cells in alopecia areata. About the study: Those treated were given oral tofacitinib at 5 to 10 mg twice daily. Study-wide findings and caveats: Elevated clonality characterized lesional scalp relative to normal scalp, particularly in alopecia totalis/universalis.

Extraction and reverse transcription of RNA yielded cDNA as the sequencing template. The repertoire was sequenced with immunoSEQ multiplex PCR; TCRdb's copy has only in-frame clones and lacks some. The table includes about 200,000 clones, 60% detected once. Treatment in this sample: oral pan-JAK inhibitor, 5-10 mg twice daily. This specimen was CD4+ T cells sorted from blood, taken at week 24, from a patient treated with tofacitinib. The receptor's source is a human donor with alopecia areata. The gene calls are TRBV30 and TRBJ1-4, with D maybe TRBD1 (5 bases). CDR3 in amino acids: CAWSPNPLRDRHEKLFF. The CDR3, as DNA: TGTGCCTGGAGTCCCAACCCTCTCCGGGACCGCCATGAAAAACTGTTTTTT.